These 28 T cell receptor beta chains share one sample of origin, sequenced in a study of vaccination effects on CD4 cells after COVID-19. Sequencing in the ViraFEST assay came after antigen-specific CD4+ T cells had been expanded with viral peptide pools, which were used to stimulate PBMC. Upon completion of around eleven days in culture, CD4+ T cells were isolated. Subjects were given two BNT162b2 or mRNA-1273 vaccine doses. Their specific antigens are unknown. Method: immunoSEQ multiplex PCR; TCRdb's copy keeps in-frame clones and lacks some. The table includes 65,000 to 75,000 clones, around 70% detected once. The sequences come from CD4+ T cells from PBMCs cultured with HCoV-229E spike peptides, collected after COVID-19 vaccination. Receptor source: a human donor who received a COVID-19 vaccine.

The chain recombines TRBV9 with TRBJ2-5; TRBD2 might be the D (6 bases). This CDR3 is 14 amino acids long. Germline CDR1 and CDR2: SGDLS and YYNGEE. Between the trimmed V and J ends, which lost 2 bases and 5 bases, there was a span of 13 bases. The CDR3 region is CASSVGTSRETQYF. The CDR3 DNA reads TGTGCCAGCAGCGTTGGGACTTCGAGGGAGACCCAGTACTTC.

V is TRBV27 and J is TRBJ1-4; no clear D gene. This CDR3 comprises 13 residues. Germline assignment: CDR1 MNHEY and CDR2 SMNVEV (reference sequence). V was shortened by 4 bases and J by 5 bases, with 8 bases between the two germline ends. Written as DNA, the CDR3 is TGTGCCAGCAGTTCCCTGGGGAATGAAAAACTGTTTTTT. Translation gives CASSSLGNEKLFF. The full variable domain, with the rest looked up from reference TRBV27 and TRBJ1-4, is EAQVTQNPRYLITVTGKKLTVTCSQNMNHEYMSWYRQDPGLGLRQIYYSMNVEVTDKGDVPEGYKVSRKEKRNFPLILESPSPNQTSLYFCASSSLGNEKLFFGSGTQLSVL.

The chain uses TRBV29-1 and TRBJ1-1; maybe TRBD1 (5 bases). The CDR3 has 12 residues. CDR1 is SQVTM, CDR2 ANQGSEA, per germline. Trimming took 0 bases from V and 5 from J, leaving 7 bases between them. CDR3 sequence: CSVEERTTEAFF. As DNA, the CDR3 is TGCAGCGTTGAAGAGCGGACAACTGAAGCTTTCTTT. Full variable domain (remainder filled in from reference TRBV29-1 and TRBJ1-1): SAVISQKPSRDICQRGTSLTIQCQVDSQVTMMFWYRQQPGQSLTLIATANQGSEATYESGFVIDKFPISRPNLTFSTLTVSNMSPEDSSIYLCSVEERTTEAFFGQGTRLTVV.

J is TRBJ2-1 and V is TRBV3-1 (or the pseudogene TRBV3-2), with D tentatively TRBD1 (5 bases). This CDR3 comprises 15 residues. The germline V gene has CDR1 LGHDT and CDR2 YNNKEL (reference sequence). The V end lost 1 base, the J end lost 8 bases, and 15 bases lay between the germline ends. CDR3 region: CASSQVWGPDHEQFF. The DNA of the CDR3 is TGTGCCAGCAGCCAAGTCTGGGGCCCAGACCATGAGCAGTTCTTC.

J is TRBJ2-1 and V is TRBV18, with 7 bases aligning to TRBD1. The CDR3 contains 16 residues. Germline CDR1 is KGHSH and CDR2 is LQKENI. After removal of 4 bases from V and 4 bases from J, the junction contained 10 bases not matched to a gene. This CDR3 reads CASSLSGTAEYNEQFF. CDR3 DNA: TGTGCCAGCTCACTATCCGGGACAGCCGAGTACAATGAGCAGTTCTTC.

This chain's CDR3 is CASSEDGQGEANYGYTF. CDR3 sequence (DNA): TGTGCCAGCAGCGAAGATGGGCAGGGGGAAGCTAACTATGGCTACACCTTC. The rearrangement links TRBV5-4 to TRBJ1-2; 7 bases match TRBD1. CDR3 length: 17 amino acids. The germline V gene encodes CDR1 SGHNT and CDR2 YYREEE (reference sequence). V gave up 4 bases and J gave up 0 bases; unmatched junction bases: 12. Together with reference TRBV5-4 and TRBJ1-2, the CDR3 gives the full variable domain: ETGVTQSPTHLIKTRGQQVTLRCSSQSGHNTVSWYQQALGQGPQFIFQYYREEENGRGNFPPRFSGLQFPNYSSELNVNALELDDSALYLCASSEDGQGEANYGYTFGSGTRLTVV.

This clone was detected a few times. The rearrangement links TRBV5-1 to TRBJ1-1, with D perhaps TRBD1 (5 bases). V was shortened by 6 bases and J by 1 base, with 10 bases between the two germline ends. This CDR3 comprises 13 residues. Germline CDR1 SGHRS, CDR2 YFSETQ. For the CDR3, the DNA is TGCGCCAGCACCAGGACACAGAACACTGAAGCTTTCTTT. Translated: CASTRTQNTEAFF. Using reference TRBV5-1 and TRBJ1-1 for the parts outside the CDR3, the full variable domain is KAGVTQTPRYLIKTRGQQVTLSCSPISGHRSVSWYQQTPGQGLQFLFEYFSETQRNKGNFPGRFSGRQFSNSRSEMNVSTLELGDSALYLCASTRTQNTEAFFGQGTRLTVV.

This chain links TRBV9 with TRBJ2-3, with D unresolved. Germline-derived CDR1 and CDR2 are SGDLS and YYNGEE. Trimming left V 0 bases short and J 4 bases short, with 6 bases between. The CDR3 totals 13 residues. The CDR3 loop is CASSVDFSDTQYF. The CDR3 DNA reads TGTGCCAGCAGCGTAGACTTCTCAGATACGCAGTATTTT.

This chain connects TRBV12-3 or TRBV12-4 to TRBJ2-7, with a tentative D call TRBD1 (6 bases). Trimming shortened V by 6 bases and J by 6 bases, and 12 bases separated the two germline ends. This CDR3 is 12 amino acids long. CDR3 amino acids: CASSQQGTEQYV. The DNA of the CDR3 is TGTGCCAGCAGCCAACAGGGAACCGAGCAGTACGTC.

The V gene is TRBV18, the J gene TRBJ1-2; no clear D gene. Trimming shortened V by 6 bases and J by 8 bases, and 22 bases separated the two germline ends. The CDR3 length is 15 residues. The germline gives CDR1 KGHSH, CDR2 LQKENI. In DNA form, the CDR3 reads TGTGCCAGCTCCCCCTCTCGTAGGGATCTGTGGGGCTACACCTTC. This encodes CASSPSRRDLWGYTF.

The chain is built from TRBV24-1 and TRBJ2-3; 8 positions agree with TRBD2. The CDR3 totals 16 residues. Per the germline V gene, CDR1 is KGHDR and CDR2 is SFDVKD. V gave up 5 bases and J gave up 7 bases; unmatched junction bases: 13. The CDR3 bases are TGTGCCACCAGTGGTAGGCGGGGGGCCATAGGGAATACGCAGTATTTT. This sequence encodes CATSGRRGAIGNTQYF.

This chain joins TRBV5-1 and TRBJ2-5, with 13 bases matching TRBD2. CDR3 length: 15 amino acids. J gave up 7 bases and V 4 bases, and 7 bases lay outside the gene matches. Germline V lookup: CDR1 SGHRS, CDR2 YFSETQ. For the CDR3, the DNA is TGCGCCAGCAGCCCGGGACTAGCGGGGTGGGGGACCCAGTACTTC. Translating gives CASSPGLAGWGTQYF.

The rearrangement uses TRBV6-1 and TRBJ1-1, with D perhaps matching TRBD1 (6 bases). CDR1 and CDR2 from the germline V gene are MNHNS and SASEGT. The germline V and J ends were trimmed by 3 bases and 8 bases, with 13 bases remaining between them. This CDR3 spans 13 amino acids. The CDR3 coding sequence is TGTGCCAGCAGTGACGGCAGGGGAAGGGAAGCTTTCTTT. Translation: CASSDGRGREAFF.

The gene calls are TRBV5-1 and TRBJ1-6, with TRBD1 as a possible D gene (5 bases). CDR1 SGHRS and CDR2 YFSETQ come from the germline V gene. Trimming pared 0 bases from V and 8 bases from J, leaving 18 bases between. The CDR3 spans 17 residues. The CDR3 DNA sequence: TGCGCCAGCAGCTTGGGGTGGGGCAGGGTGTCGGATTCACCCCTCCACTTT. It encodes CASSLGWGRVSDSPLHF.

This clone was seen only a few times. This chain links TRBV7-2 with TRBJ2-2; D not resolved. V was pared by 1 base and J by 8 bases, with 8 bases between. CDR3 length equals 13 residues. Germline V gene lookup returns CDR1 SGHTA and CDR2 FQGNSA. The CDR3 loop is CASSLGSPGELFF. Here the CDR3 DNA reads TGTGCCAGCAGCTTAGGATCCCCAGGGGAGCTGTTTTTT.

The chain couples TRBV6-6 to TRBJ1-2; 9 bases are a match to TRBD1. Unmatched junction bases numbered 2, after V lost 4 bases and J lost 2 bases. Germline assignment: CDR1 MNHNY and CDR2 SVGAGI (reference sequence). The CDR3 loop spans 14 amino acids. The CDR3 region has the DNA TGTGCCAGCAGTTCCGGGACAGGGAACTATGGCTACACCTTC. It is translated as CASSSGTGNYGYTF.

The chain links TRBV28 to TRBJ1-2, with TRBD1 matching 8 bases. The CDR3 runs to 14 residues. The V segment lost 5 bases and the J segment 5 bases; nucleotides outside the gene matches: 7. Germline CDR1 MDHEN, CDR2 SYDVKM. The CDR3 region has the DNA TGTGCCAGCAGTCTAAACAGGGGGTCTTATGGCTACACCTTC. Translated, it gives CASSLNRGSYGYTF.

This clone has more than one count but fewer than ten. This chain links TRBV4-1 with TRBJ2-7, with D tentatively TRBD1 (5 bases). V was clipped by 1 base and J by 10 bases, with 17 bases between them. CDR1 is MGHRA, CDR2 YSYEKL, per germline. The CDR3 runs to 14 residues. The CDR3 loop reads CASSQVETAVLQYV. CDR3 sequence (DNA): TGCGCCAGCAGCCAAGTTGAGACAGCCGTCCTTCAGTACGTC.

This clone was recorded only once. The rearrangement joins TRBV7-2 to TRBJ2-5; TRBD1 might be the D (6 bases). The V gene lost 4 bases and the J gene lost 5 bases, with 8 bases spanning the gap. The CDR3 covers 12 residues. Germline-derived CDR1 and CDR2 are SGHTA and FQGNSA. The CDR3 nucleotides read TGTGCCAGCAGCTATAGGGGGGAGACCCAGTACTTC. It translates to CASSYRGETQYF. Full variable domain (outside the CDR3, taken from reference TRBV7-2 and TRBJ2-5): GAGVSQSPSNKVTEKGKDVELRCDPISGHTALYWYRQSLGQGLEFLIYFQGNSAPDKSGLPSDRFSAERTGGSVSTLTIQRTQQEDSAVYLCASSYRGETQYFGPGTRLLVL.

The chain has TRBV7-2 and TRBJ2-2; 9 positions agree with TRBD1. Trimming cost V 4 bases and J 8 bases; bases outside gene matches: 5. Germline V gene lookup returns CDR1 SGHTA and CDR2 FQGNSA. The CDR3 runs to 14 residues. Written as DNA, the CDR3 is TGTGCCAGCAGCTACCGGGACAGGGCGGGGGAGCTGTTTTTT. Translated, it gives CASSYRDRAGELFF.

J is TRBJ2-4 and V is TRBV2, with D perhaps matching TRBD1 (6 bases). CDR3 length: 14 residues. Germline CDR1 reads SNHLY; CDR2 reads FYNNEI. Trimming stripped 9 bases from V and 0 bases from J, with 12 bases between. CDR3 sequence (DNA): TGTGCCAGTAAAGGGGGAGTAGCCAAAAACATTCAGTACTTC. The encoded protein is CASKGGVAKNIQYF. The full variable domain, completed using reference TRBV2 and TRBJ2-4, is EPEVTQTPSHQVTQMGQEVILRCVPISNHLYFYWYRQILGQKVEFLVSFYNNEISEKSEIFDDQFSVERPDGSNFTLKIRSTKLEDSAMYFCASKGGVAKNIQYFGAGTRLSVL.

The chain employs TRBV24-1 and TRBJ1-4; 10 bases agree with TRBD1. CDR1 KGHDR and CDR2 SFDVKD come from the germline V gene. The CDR3 runs to 17 residues. Germline trimming cut 0 bases from V and 4 bases from J; bases unmatched to any gene: 4. CDR3 residues: CATSDLGDRGNNEKLFF. DNA of the CDR3: TGTGCCACCAGTGATTTGGGGGACAGGGGAAATAATGAAAAACTGTTTTTT.

The CDR3 loop reads CASRTKGSYNEQFF. CDR3 in DNA: TGTGCCAGCAGGACCAAGGGCTCCTACAATGAGCAGTTCTTC. The chain links TRBV28 to TRBJ2-1; no firm D call. Germline CDR1 is MDHEN and CDR2 is SYDVKM. CDR3 length: 14 amino acids. V dropped 6 bases and J dropped 0 bases, with 9 bases sitting between them.

This chain joins TRBV30 and TRBJ2-1; D remains ambiguous. The ends were cut back, 2 bases at V and 5 bases at J, with 10 bases in the middle. The CDR3 consists of 13 residues. Per germline, CDR1 GTSNPN and CDR2 SVGIG (reference sequence). The CDR3 nucleotides are TGTGCCTGGAGTATCACAGCCAACAATGAGCAGTTCTTC. Translation gives CAWSITANNEQFF.

Only a few counts were recorded for this clone. This rearrangement joins TRBV5-1 to TRBJ1-1, with D maybe TRBD1 (6 bases). This CDR3 spans 15 amino acids. The germline gives CDR1 SGHRS, CDR2 YFSETQ. Deletions cut 3 bases from V and 1 base from J, with 13 bases between. CDR3 in DNA: TGCGCCAGCAGCTCACAGGGAAGGGAGAACACTGAAGCTTTCTTT. The encoded protein is CASSSQGRENTEAFF.

The rearrangement joins TRBV14 to TRBJ2-3; D tentatively fits TRBD1 or TRBD2 (5 bases each). V shed 5 bases and J shed 5 bases, with 14 bases lying between them. The CDR3 consists of 14 residues. Germline V gives CDR1 SGHDN, CDR2 FVKESK. The chain's CDR3 is CASSARLGGDTQYF. The CDR3 DNA is TGTGCCAGCAGCGCACGGCTTGGGGGAGATACGCAGTATTTT.

CDR3 in amino acids: CASSGLTGVEQYV. As DNA, the CDR3 is TGTGCCAGCAGCGGACTGACAGGGGTCGAGCAGTACGTC. This chain joins TRBV2 and TRBJ2-7; TRBD1 agrees at 8 bases. In germline, CDR1 is SNHLY, CDR2 FYNNEI. CDR3 size: 13 residues. Trimming cost V 6 bases and J 6 bases; bases outside gene matches: 7.

The V gene is TRBV6-2 or TRBV6-3, the J gene TRBJ2-5; 8 bases line up with TRBD1. The ends lost 5 bases at V and 5 bases at J; junction bases unmatched: 10. The germline CDR1 and CDR2 sequences are MNHEY and SVGEGT. The CDR3 runs to 15 residues. The CDR3 loop is CASSLWTGIGETQYF. CDR3 in DNA: TGTGCCAGCAGTCTGTGGACAGGGATAGGGGAGACCCAGTACTTC.